This passage covers 8 T cell receptor beta chains from one sample sequenced in a study of blood T cell repertoires in COVID-19. Method: immunoSEQ multiplex PCR; TCRdb's copy keeps in-frame clones and lacks some. The sample shows 250,000 to 350,000 clones, over 75% of them seen only once. Input material: PBMCs or T cells enriched from blood (not recorded which). The origin of the receptors is a woman between 25 and 40 years old who had recovered from COVID-19.

The rearrangement uses TRBV9 and TRBJ2-3; the D gene is possibly TRBD1 (6 bases). The CDR3 runs to 15 residues. V lost 3 bases and J lost 2, with 13 bases in between. Germline CDR1 and CDR2: SGDLS and YYNGEE. CDR3 protein: CASSAGVGFTDTQYF. In DNA form, the CDR3 reads TGTGCCAGCAGCGCAGGGGTGGGGTTCACAGATACGCAGTATTTT.

The J gene is TRBJ2-1, the V gene TRBV19; TRBD2 matches 10 bases. The length of the CDR3 is 17 residues. J gave up 0 bases and V 2 bases, and 4 bases lay outside the gene matches. The germline V gene has CDR1 LNHDA and CDR2 SQIVND (reference sequence). As DNA, the CDR3 is TGTGCCAGTAGTATACGGACTAGCGGACTCTCCTACAATGAGCAGTTCTTC. Its translation is CASSIRTSGLSYNEQFF.

The genes are TRBV12-3 or TRBV12-4 and TRBJ1-5; TRBD1 matches at 8 bases. This CDR3 has 13 residues. V dropped 6 bases and J dropped 5; count of bases not matched to a gene: 3. The chain's CDR3 is CASRTGDHQPQHF. Written as DNA, the CDR3 is TGTGCCAGCAGGACAGGGGACCATCAGCCCCAGCATTTT.

This rearrangement joins TRBV19 to TRBJ2-1; tentatively, D is TRBD1 (5 bases). Germline CDR1 LNHDA, CDR2 SQIVND (reference sequence). Trimming cost V 5 bases and J 3 bases, with 14 bases left between them. This CDR3 is 15 amino acids long. The CDR3 DNA is TGTGCCAGTAGTCAGGGCAGGGAATTCTACAATGAGCAGTTCTTC. Translation gives CASSQGREFYNEQFF.

Turning to this clone: This specimen includes other DNA sequences encoding the same CDR3. V usage is TRBV30 and J usage is TRBJ1-1; D ambiguous. Germline values: CDR1 GTSNPN, CDR2 SVGIG (reference sequence). V lost 0 bases to trimming and J lost 5 bases, with 7 bases between them. This CDR3 spans 12 amino acids. CDR3 nucleotide sequence: TGTGCCTGGAGTGTACGAGGAACTGAAGCTTTCTTT. Encoded protein: CAWSVRGTEAFF.

The V call is TRBV30, the J call TRBJ1-6; a weak D match, TRBD1 (5 bases). The CDR3 loop spans 12 amino acids. V lost 2 bases and J lost 10, with 9 bases in between. Germline lookup yields CDR1 GTSNPN and CDR2 SVGIG (reference sequence). In DNA, the CDR3 is TGTGCCTGGAGTCGCCAGGGCTCACCCCTCCACTTT. This encodes CAWSRQGSPLHF.

This chain uses TRBV28 with TRBJ2-1; TRBD1 agrees at 8 bases. The trim removed 3 bases at V and 10 bases at J, leaving 8 bases unmatched. This CDR3 contains 14 residues. CDR1 MDHEN and CDR2 SYDVKM come from the germline V gene. CDR3 region: CASSFLDRAREQFF. DNA for the CDR3: TGTGCCAGCAGTTTCTTGGACAGGGCGCGGGAGCAGTTCTTC.

This rearrangement joins TRBV7-6 to TRBJ2-7, with 9 bases identical to TRBD1. The CDR3 contains 16 residues. CDR1 and CDR2 from the germline V gene are SGHVS and FNYEAQ. V was pared by 5 bases and J by 3 bases, with 11 bases of the junction left unmatched. This CDR3 reads CASSPTSGTGSYEQYF. The CDR3 nucleotides are TGTGCCAGCAGCCCGACTTCCGGGACAGGGAGCTACGAGCAGTACTTC.